This T cell receptor (beta chain) was captured by sequencing in a study of blood T cell repertoires in COVID-19. This table comes from immunoSEQ multiplex PCR, and its TCRdb copy is limited to in-frame clones, with some not included. The sample includes some 460,000 clones, approximately 90% seen only once; the top ten take approximately 4.5%. From germline, CDR1 is SGHVS and CDR2 FNYEAQ. This CDR3 is 14 amino acids long. V was pared by 5 bases and J by 1 base, with 11 bases between. This clone was detected once. This sequence originates from a woman aged 25 to 39 with acute or convalescent COVID-19. The chain has TRBV7-6 and TRBJ1-1; the D gene is possibly TRBD1 (6 bases). The sequencing input was peripheral blood. The CDR3 DNA sequence: TGTGCCAGCAGCCTAGGGGGACAGAACACTGAAGCTTTCTTT. Amino acid sequence: CASSLGGQNTEAFF.